One T cell receptor (beta chain) is described in this entry. The sample comes from a study of T cells after somatic rescue of genetic block. The ends lost 3 bases at V and 7 bases at J; junction bases unmatched: 3. Germline lookup yields CDR1 KGHSH and CDR2 LQKENI. CDR3 length: 14 residues. The repertoire was sequenced with immunoSEQ multiplex PCR; TCRdb's copy has only in-frame clones and lacks some. This table has tens of thousands of clones, 90% to 96% appearing once. The specimen was peripheral blood mononuclear cells (PBMCs). The chain joins TRBV18 to TRBJ1-4; 9 nucleotides match TRBD1. The source is a child under three years old. For the CDR3, the DNA is TGTGCCAGCTCACCGGGACAGGGTTTTGAAAAACTGTTTTTT. This sequence encodes CASSPGQGFEKLFF.